A single sample is the source of the 28 T cell receptor beta chains below, sequenced in a study of blood T cell repertoires in COVID-19. Measured with immunoSEQ multiplex PCR; TCRdb has only the in-frame clones, and not every one. Of 450,000 to 500,000 clones listed, 87% are singletons. Sequencing input: PBMCs or T cells enriched from blood (not recorded which). Receptors were obtained from a woman aged 18 to 35 who had recovered from COVID-19.

V is TRBV16 and J is TRBJ2-3, with TRBD1 as a possible D gene (5 bases). V lost 3 bases to trimming and J lost 5 bases, with 12 bases between them. The V gene's germline CDR1 is KGHSY and CDR2 FQNENV. The CDR3 spans 14 residues. CDR3 region: CASSHPITGDTQYF. The CDR3 coding sequence is TGTGCCAGCAGCCACCCGATAACAGGAGATACGCAGTATTTT.

This chain links TRBV19 with TRBJ1-2, with 7 bases matching TRBD1. This CDR3 region has 13 residues. Germline V CDR1 and CDR2: LNHDA, SQIVND (reference sequence). Losses at the gene ends were 5 bases for V and 6 bases for J; bases not matched to a gene: 6. This chain's CDR3 is CASSRTGADGYTF. CDR3 DNA: TGTGCCAGTAGTCGTACAGGGGCAGATGGCTACACCTTC.

J is TRBJ2-5 and V is TRBV11-3; 13 positions agree with TRBD2. The V gene end was trimmed by 1 base and the J gene end by 4 bases; junction bases not matched to a gene: 6. Looked up from germline, CDR1 is SGHNT and CDR2 is YENEEA. This CDR3 is 17 amino acids long. CDR3 nucleotides: TGTGCCAGCAGCTTAGGGGACCGACTAGCGGGGGGAGAGACCCAGTACTTC. Protein product: CASSLGDRLAGGETQYF.

The chain carries TRBV11-2 and TRBJ2-1; maybe TRBD1 (5 bases). The V end lost 4 bases, the J end lost 0 bases, and 16 bases lay between the germline ends. Germline V gene lookup returns CDR1 SGHAT and CDR2 FQNNGV. The CDR3 extends over 17 amino acids. CDR3 DNA: TGTGCCAGCAGCTCAGACGATTGGACAACCTCCTACAATGAGCAGTTCTTC. Protein: CASSSDDWTTSYNEQFF.

The V call is TRBV6-5, the J call TRBJ1-6, with D tentatively TRBD1 (5 bases). V was pared by 2 bases and J by 10 bases, with 15 bases between. This CDR3 has 15 residues. Germline V gene lookup returns CDR1 MNHEY and CDR2 SVGAGI. Written as DNA, the CDR3 is TGTGCCAGCAGTTACGGCCAGGGATATGAGTCACCCCTCCACTTT. It codes for CASSYGQGYESPLHF.

The V and J genes are TRBV9 and TRBJ1-6; 8 bases align to TRBD1. The germline CDR1 and CDR2 sequences are SGDLS and YYNGEE. This CDR3 contains 15 residues. V was pared by 3 bases and J by 7 bases, with 6 bases of the junction left unmatched. The DNA for the CDR3 is TGTGCCAGCAGCGGATACGGGACAGGCAATTCACCCCTCCACTTT. Protein sequence: CASSGYGTGNSPLHF.

Worth noting for this clone: At one boundary the junction diverges from the germline segment, which might be a read error. This sequence joins TRBV12-3 or TRBV12-4 and TRBJ2-5; D is possibly TRBD2 (6 bases). The CDR3 is 12 amino acids. The DNA for the CDR3 is TGTGCCAGCAGTCAGGGACGCCCTGGAGGGGACTTC. Encoded protein: CASSQGRPGGDF.

This chain links TRBV23-1 with TRBJ2-5; D is perhaps TRBD2 (7 bases). TRBV23-1 is an ORF for which the function is uncertain. The CDR3 has 14 residues. Trimming took off 2 bases at V and 7 bases at J, with 14 bases between the two ends. CDR3 nucleotides: TGCGCCAGCAGTCAAAGGGGGGGAGACGGGACCCAGTACTTC. Protein product: CASSQRGGDGTQYF.

This clone was detected a few times. The V and J genes are TRBV10-3 and TRBJ1-2, with D perhaps matching TRBD1 (6 bases). The length of the CDR3 is 16 residues. Germline V lookup: CDR1 ENHRY, CDR2 SYGVKD. Trimming removed 4 bases from V and 2 bases from J, with 17 bases in between. CDR3 loop: CAISGVNDDRNYGYTF. The CDR3 DNA reads TGTGCCATCAGTGGAGTGAATGACGACAGGAACTATGGCTACACCTTC.

V gene TRBV5-1 combines with J gene TRBJ1-2, with D hard to call. Germline assignment: CDR1 SGHRS and CDR2 YFSETQ. V shed 0 bases and J shed 0 bases, with 9 bases lying between them. This CDR3 spans 15 amino acids. The CDR3, as DNA: TGCGCCAGCAGCTTGGCCACGGGAGCTAACTATGGCTACACCTTC. Its protein is CASSLATGANYGYTF.

V is TRBV5-1 and J is TRBJ2-3; the D gene is possibly TRBD2 (6 bases). Trimming shortened V by 5 bases and J by 4 bases, and 11 bases separated the two germline ends. The CDR3 loop spans 13 amino acids. CDR1 and CDR2 from the germline V gene are SGHRS and YFSETQ. CDR3 in amino acids: CASSRDLADTQYF. The CDR3 bases are TGCGCCAGCAGTAGGGACTTGGCAGATACGCAGTATTTT.

The V gene is TRBV19, the J gene TRBJ1-3; D remains ambiguous. V was clipped by 7 bases and J by 0 bases, with 13 bases between them. Germline loops: CDR1 LNHDA, CDR2 SQIVND (reference sequence). The CDR3 is made up of 15 amino acids. DNA for the CDR3: TGTGCCAGTATGTTGGAGAGGAGCTCTGGAAACACCATATATTTT. Translation gives CASMLERSSGNTIYF. The full variable domain, its missing parts supplied by reference TRBV19 and TRBJ1-3, is DGGITQSPKYLFRKEGQNVTLSCEQNLNHDAMYWYRQDPGQGLRLIYYSQIVNDFQKGDIAEGYSVSREKKESFPLTVTSAQKNPTAFYLCASMLERSSGNTIYFGEGSWLTVV.

This clone has a single count. V is TRBV28 and J is TRBJ2-1; 10 bases map to TRBD2. V lost 5 bases, J lost 4 bases, and 5 bases stayed unmatched. CDR1 and CDR2 from the germline V gene are MDHEN and SYDVKM. The length of the CDR3 is 15 residues. CDR3 sequence: CASSPLAGEYNEQFF. The CDR3 DNA sequence: TGTGCCAGCAGTCCGCTAGCGGGGGAGTACAATGAGCAGTTCTTC. Based on the CDR3 plus reference TRBV28 and TRBJ2-1, the full variable domain is DVKVTQSSRYLVKRTGEKVFLECVQDMDHENMFWYRQDPGLGLRLIYFSYDVKMKEKGDIPEGYSVSREKKERFSLILESASTNQTSMYLCASSPLAGEYNEQFFGPGTRLTVL.

This clone was observed once. This rearrangement joins TRBV4-1 to TRBJ1-6; D gene unclear. Between the trimmed V and J ends, which lost 0 bases and 9 bases, there was a span of 12 bases. This CDR3 spans 15 amino acids. The V gene's germline CDR1 is MGHRA and CDR2 YSYEKL. CDR3 bases: TGCGCCAGCAGCCAAGACGCGGGGATTGGTTCACCCCTCCACTTT. It yields the protein CASSQDAGIGSPLHF.

The chain couples TRBV18 to TRBJ1-1; D gene ambiguous. V lost 0 bases and J lost 11, with 13 bases in between. This CDR3 contains 13 residues. Germline CDR1 KGHSH, CDR2 LQKENI. CDR3 in amino acids: CASSPPGRTDAFF. The CDR3 DNA is TGTGCCAGCTCACCACCGGGGAGGACGGACGCTTTCTTT.

This chain joins TRBV30 and TRBJ2-1; the D gene is possibly TRBD1 (6 bases). From germline, CDR1 is GTSNPN and CDR2 SVGIG (reference sequence). This CDR3 region has 12 residues. Trimming pared 4 bases from V and 12 bases from J, leaving 16 bases between. The CDR3 reads CAWTPFQGLQFF. The DNA of the CDR3 is TGTGCCTGGACCCCTTTTCAGGGGTTGCAGTTCTTC.

This chain joins TRBV28 and TRBJ1-1; 9 bases are a match to TRBD1. The CDR3 has 13 residues. Germline values: CDR1 MDHEN, CDR2 SYDVKM. Losses at the gene ends were 5 bases for V and 3 bases for J; bases not matched to a gene: 1. CDR3 nucleotide sequence: TGTGCCAGCAGTGACAGGGGGGACACTGAAGCTTTCTTT. Translating gives CASSDRGDTEAFF.

This clone turned up a few times. The rearrangement links TRBV19 to TRBJ1-2; 8 bases are a match to TRBD1. The length of the CDR3 is 16 residues. Germline lookup yields CDR1 LNHDA and CDR2 SQIVND (reference sequence). The trim removed 7 bases at V and 4 bases at J, leaving 14 bases unmatched. CDR3 bases: TGTGCCAGTATGGGAAATGGACAGGGCGGAACCTATGGCTACACCTTC. This gives the protein CASMGNGQGGTYGYTF.

V and J are TRBV11-2 and TRBJ1-2; D is perhaps TRBD1 (5 bases). Germline V gene sequence: CDR1 SGHAT, CDR2 FQNNGV. The CDR3 extends over 14 amino acids. The V gene lost 2 bases and the J gene lost 4 bases, with 11 bases spanning the gap. The CDR3 protein is CASSLTGEIYGYTF. In nucleotides, the CDR3 is TGTGCCAGCAGCTTAACGGGGGAAATCTATGGCTACACCTTC. The full variable domain, rest sourced from reference TRBV11-2 and TRBJ1-2, is EAGVAQSPRYKIIEKRQSVAFWCNPISGHATLYWYQQILGQGPKLLIQFQNNGVVDDSQLPKDRFSAERLKGVDSTLKIQPAKLEDSAVYLCASSLTGEIYGYTFGSGTRLTVV.

The chain joins TRBV6-5 to TRBJ1-1, with a possible D match to TRBD1 (6 bases). The CDR3 is made up of 14 amino acids. V was pared by 10 bases and J by 1 base, with 16 bases between. Germline V CDR1 and CDR2: MNHEY, SVGAGI. CDR3 coding DNA: TGTGCCAACCCAAAGACAGGCGGGAACACTGAAGCTTTCTTT. This translates into CANPKTGGNTEAFF.

The chain uses TRBV28 and TRBJ1-6; 7 positions agree with TRBD1. The germline V gene has CDR1 MDHEN and CDR2 SYDVKM. V lost 7 bases to trimming and J lost 6 bases; unmatched junction nucleotides: 9. The CDR3 covers 15 residues. CDR3 DNA: TGTGCCAGCACCCCCGGGGACAGTATTAATTCACCCCTCCACTTT. This gives the protein CASTPGDSINSPLHF.

A remark on this clone: This same CDR3 is encoded by further DNA sequences in the sample. The J gene is TRBJ2-7, the V gene TRBV5-1; D possibly corresponds to TRBD1 (6 bases). The ends were cut back, 3 bases at V and 2 bases at J, with 12 bases in the middle. This CDR3 spans 14 amino acids. Germline lookup yields CDR1 SGHRS and CDR2 YFSETQ. The CDR3 sequence: CASSSQTGTYEQYF. CDR3 coding DNA: TGCGCCAGCAGCTCTCAGACAGGAACCTACGAGCAGTACTTC.

The J gene is TRBJ1-2, the V gene TRBV6-5; TRBD1 might be the D (5 bases). The ends were cut back, 5 bases at V and 6 bases at J, with 10 bases in the middle. The CDR3 totals 12 residues. The germline V gene encodes CDR1 MNHEY and CDR2 SVGAGI. DNA of the CDR3: TGTGCCAGCAGTATCCGACAGAATGGCTACACCTTC. It codes for CASSIRQNGYTF.

The rearrangement joins TRBV6-6 to TRBJ1-1, with D unclear. The length of the CDR3 is 15 residues. Germline CDR1 MNHNY, CDR2 SVGAGI (reference sequence). Between the trimmed V and J ends, which lost 2 bases and 0 bases, there was a span of 10 bases. CDR3 loop: CASSYVRGMNTEAFF. The CDR3 DNA follows: TGTGCCAGCAGTTACGTCAGAGGCATGAACACTGAAGCTTTCTTT.

The gene calls are TRBV5-4 and TRBJ1-2; 9 bases fit TRBD1. The ends lost 6 bases at V and 2 bases at J; junction bases unmatched: 11. CDR1 is SGHNT, CDR2 YYREEE, per germline (reference sequence). The CDR3 totals 16 residues. The CDR3 DNA sequence: TGTGCCAGCACCGATCAAGGGACAGGGTCAAACTATGGCTACACCTTC. Amino acid sequence: CASTDQGTGSNYGYTF.

The V and J genes are TRBV7-2 and TRBJ1-2; perhaps TRBD1 as D (6 bases). V was cut by 3 bases and J by 2 bases, with 10 bases left in between. The germline V gene encodes CDR1 SGHTA and CDR2 FQGNSA. This CDR3 comprises 14 residues. CDR3 nucleotide sequence: TGTGCCAGCAGCTTCGACAGGACCAACTATGGCTACACCTTC. Translating gives CASSFDRTNYGYTF. The full variable domain, with the rest looked up from reference TRBV7-2 and TRBJ1-2, is GAGVSQSPSNKVTEKGKDVELRCDPISGHTALYWYRQSLGQGLEFLIYFQGNSAPDKSGLPSDRFSAERTGGSVSTLTIQRTQQEDSAVYLCASSFDRTNYGYTFGSGTRLTVV.

The V and J genes are TRBV5-6 and TRBJ1-3; possibly TRBD1 for D (6 bases). The CDR3 is 16 amino acids. Germline V gene sequence: CDR1 SGHDT, CDR2 YYEEEE. The V and J ends lost 3 bases and 3 bases respectively, with 16 bases between them. The CDR3 region is CASSSPRGAGGNTIYF. The CDR3 region has the DNA TGTGCCAGCAGCTCGCCGCGGGGGGCTGGTGGAAACACCATATATTTT.

This clone was picked up one time. The chain employs TRBV19 and TRBJ2-7; no clear D gene. The CDR3 is 14 residues long. V was clipped by 5 bases and J by 1 base, with 12 bases between them. The germline V gene has CDR1 LNHDA and CDR2 SQIVND (reference sequence). The CDR3 is CASSDLGRSYEQYF. The CDR3 DNA sequence: TGTGCCAGTAGTGATTTGGGCCGATCCTACGAGCAGTACTTC.